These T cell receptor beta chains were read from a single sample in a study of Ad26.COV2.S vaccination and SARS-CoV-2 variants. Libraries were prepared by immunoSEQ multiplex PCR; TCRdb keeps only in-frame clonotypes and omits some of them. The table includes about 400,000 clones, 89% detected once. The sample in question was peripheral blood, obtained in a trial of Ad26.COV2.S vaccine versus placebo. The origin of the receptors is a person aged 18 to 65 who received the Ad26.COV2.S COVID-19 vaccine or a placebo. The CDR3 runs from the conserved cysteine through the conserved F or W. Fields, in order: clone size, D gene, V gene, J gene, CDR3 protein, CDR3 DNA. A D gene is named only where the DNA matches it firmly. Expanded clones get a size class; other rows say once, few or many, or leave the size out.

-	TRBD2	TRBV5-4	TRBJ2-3	CASSLARAGGNTDTQYF	TGTGCCAGCAGCTTGGCCAGAGCGGGGGGGAATACGGATACGCAGTATTTT
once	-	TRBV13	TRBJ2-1	CASSFPAGPSYNEQFF	TGTGCCAGCAGCTTCCCCGCGGGGCCATCCTACAATGAGCAGTTCTTC
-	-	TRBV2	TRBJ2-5	CASSGATRGIGTQYF	TGTGCCAGCAGTGGAGCAACTAGGGGAATTGGGACCCAGTACTTC
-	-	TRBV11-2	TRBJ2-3	CASSLGDTQYF	TGTGCCAGCAGCTTAGGGGATACGCAGTATTTT
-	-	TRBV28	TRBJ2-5	CASNQGRETQYF	TGTGCCAGCAATCAGGGGAGGGAGACCCAGTACTTC
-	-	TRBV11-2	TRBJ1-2	CASSVTGNLYGYTF	TGTGCCAGCAGCGTAACAGGGAACCTATATGGCTACACCTTC
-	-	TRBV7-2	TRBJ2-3	CASSPDQTASDTQYF	TGTGCCAGCAGCCCAGATCAGACGGCGTCCGATACGCAGTATTTT
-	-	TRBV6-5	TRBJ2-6	CAILQGRSGANVLTF	TGTGCCATCCTACAGGGGAGGTCTGGGGCCAACGTCCTGACTTTC
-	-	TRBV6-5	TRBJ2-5	CASSPTPSQETQYF	TGTGCCAGCAGTCCAACCCCCTCCCAAGAGACCCAGTACTTC
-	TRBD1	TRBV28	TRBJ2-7	CASSPGQSYEQYF	TGTGCCAGCAGCCCGGGACAGAGCTACGAGCAGTACTTC
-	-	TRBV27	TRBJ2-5	CASSPLGETQYF	TGTGCCAGCAGCCCCCTCGGGGAGACCCAGTACTTC
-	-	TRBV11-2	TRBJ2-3	CASSRGSDTQYF	TGTGCCAGCAGCCGTGGGTCAGATACGCAGTATTTT
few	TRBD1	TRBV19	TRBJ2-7	CASSISQGAAYEQYF	TGTGCCAGTAGTATAAGTCAGGGGGCAGCCTACGAGCAGTACTTC
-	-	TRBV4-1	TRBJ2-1	CASSQVTPKGEQFF	TGCGCCAGCAGCCAAGTGACCCCAAAGGGTGAGCAGTTCTTC
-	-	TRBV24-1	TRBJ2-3	CATSDLKLVGTDTQYF	TGTGCCACCAGTGATTTAAAACTAGTCGGCACAGATACGCAGTATTTT
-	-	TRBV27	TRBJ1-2	CASSLTGTDGYTF	TGTGCCAGCAGTTTAACCGGGACGGATGGCTACACCTTC
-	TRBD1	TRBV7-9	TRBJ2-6	CASSSGQNIPGANVLTF	TGTGCCAGCAGCTCGGGACAGAATATTCCTGGGGCCAACGTCCTGACTTTC
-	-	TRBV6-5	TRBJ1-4	CASSYSGPPNEKLFF	TGTGCCAGCAGTTACTCGGGGCCCCCTAATGAAAAACTGTTTTTT
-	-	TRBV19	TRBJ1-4	CASSLRQANEKLFF	TGTGCCAGTAGCCTTCGACAAGCGAATGAAAAACTGTTTTTT
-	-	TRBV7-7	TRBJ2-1	CASSTPGTRSYNEQFF	TGTGCCAGCAGCACTCCCGGGACACGCTCCTACAATGAGCAGTTCTTC
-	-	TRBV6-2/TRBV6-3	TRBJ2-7	CASSYSTSGSWEQYF	TGTGCCAGCAGTTACTCCACGTCGGGTTCTTGGGAGCAGTACTTC
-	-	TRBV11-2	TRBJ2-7	CASSHRLYEQYF	TGTGCCAGCAGCCATAGACTCTACGAGCAGTACTTC
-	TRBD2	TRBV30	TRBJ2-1	CAWSKLGLGNEQFF	TGTGCCTGGAGCAAGCTTGGACTAGGCAATGAGCAGTTCTTC
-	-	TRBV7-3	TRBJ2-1	CASSLRAGGDEQFF	TGTGCCAGCAGCTTAAGGGCCGGAGGTGATGAGCAGTTCTTC
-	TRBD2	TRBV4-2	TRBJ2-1	CASSTSGRTSSYNEQFF	TGTGCCAGCAGCACTAGCGGGAGGACGAGCTCCTACAATGAGCAGTTCTTC
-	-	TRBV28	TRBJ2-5	CASSYPSDKSETQYF	TGTGCCAGCAGTTACCCCTCGGACAAGAGTGAGACCCAGTACTTC
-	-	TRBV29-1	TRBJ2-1	CSVEVGRHEQFF	TGCAGCGTTGAAGTCGGACGTCATGAGCAGTTCTTC
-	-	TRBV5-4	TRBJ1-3	CASSPTGNSGNTIYF	TGTGCCAGCAGCCCTACAGGGAACTCTGGAAACACCATATATTTT
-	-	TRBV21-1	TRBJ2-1	CASSPSLEGTYNEQFF	TGTGCCAGCAGCCCTTCTCTCGAGGGCACCTACAATGAGCAGTTCTTC
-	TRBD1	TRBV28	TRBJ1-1	CASSLRQGGTFMNTEAFF	TGTGCCAGCAGTTTGAGGCAGGGGGGAACCTTTATGAACACTGAAGCTTTCTTT
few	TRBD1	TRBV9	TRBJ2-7	CASSPRDRGIYEQYF	TGTGCCAGCAGCCCCCGGGACAGGGGGATCTACGAGCAGTACTTC
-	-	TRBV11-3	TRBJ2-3	CASSSGLSDTQYF	TGTGCCAGCAGCTCGGGACTCTCAGATACGCAGTATTTT
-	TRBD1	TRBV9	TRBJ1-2	CASSASTGYGYGYTF	TGTGCCAGCAGCGCATCGACAGGGTATGGCTATGGCTACACCTTC
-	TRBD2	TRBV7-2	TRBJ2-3	CASSLFAGGEDTQYF	TGTGCCAGCAGCTTATTCGCGGGAGGGGAAGATACGCAGTATTTT
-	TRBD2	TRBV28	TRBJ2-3	CASLKTSGFTDTQYF	TGTGCCAGCTTGAAGACTAGCGGGTTCACAGATACGCAGTATTTT
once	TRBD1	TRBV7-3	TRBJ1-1	CASQDRSRGNTEAFF	TGTGCCAGCCAGGACAGGTCGAGGGGGAACACTGAAGCTTTCTTT
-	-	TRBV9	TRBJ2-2	CASSPHPGTLANTGELFF	TGTGCCAGCAGCCCACATCCCGGGACACTAGCGAACACCGGGGAGCTGTTTTTT
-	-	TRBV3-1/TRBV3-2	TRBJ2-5	CASSQGRETQYF	TGTGCCAGCAGCCAAGGGCGGGAGACCCAGTACTTC